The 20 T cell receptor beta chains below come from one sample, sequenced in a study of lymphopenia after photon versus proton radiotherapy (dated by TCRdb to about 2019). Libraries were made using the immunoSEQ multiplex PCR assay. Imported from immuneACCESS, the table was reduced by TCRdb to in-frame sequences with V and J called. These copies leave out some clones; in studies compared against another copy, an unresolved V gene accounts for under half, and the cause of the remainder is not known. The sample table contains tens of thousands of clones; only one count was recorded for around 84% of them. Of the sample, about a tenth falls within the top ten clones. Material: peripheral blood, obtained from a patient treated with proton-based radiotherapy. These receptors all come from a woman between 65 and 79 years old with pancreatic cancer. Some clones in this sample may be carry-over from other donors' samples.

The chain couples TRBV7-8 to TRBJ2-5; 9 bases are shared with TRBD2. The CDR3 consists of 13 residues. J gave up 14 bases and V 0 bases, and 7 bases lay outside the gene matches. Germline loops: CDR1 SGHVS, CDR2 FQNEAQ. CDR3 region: CASSLAERGVFYF. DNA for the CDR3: TGTGCCAGCAGCTTAGCTGAGCGGGGGGTCTTTTACTTC.

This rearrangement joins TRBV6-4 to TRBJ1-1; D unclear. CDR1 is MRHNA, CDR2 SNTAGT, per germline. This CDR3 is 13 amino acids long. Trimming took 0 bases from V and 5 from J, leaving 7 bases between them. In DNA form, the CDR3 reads TGTGCCAGCAGTGACTCGATGGTGACTGAAGCTTTCTTT. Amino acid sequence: CASSDSMVTEAFF.

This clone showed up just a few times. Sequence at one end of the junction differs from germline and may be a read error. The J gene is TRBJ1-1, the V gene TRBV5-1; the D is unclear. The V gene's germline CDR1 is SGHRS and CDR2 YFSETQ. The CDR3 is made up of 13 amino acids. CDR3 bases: TGCGCCAGCACCTTGACGGAGAACACTGAAGCTTTCTTT. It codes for CASTLTENTEAFF.

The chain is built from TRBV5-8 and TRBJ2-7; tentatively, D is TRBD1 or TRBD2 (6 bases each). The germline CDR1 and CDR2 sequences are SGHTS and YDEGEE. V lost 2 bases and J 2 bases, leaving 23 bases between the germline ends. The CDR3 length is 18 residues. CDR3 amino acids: CASSFYGTNPPGAYEQYF. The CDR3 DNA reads TGTGCCAGCAGCTTTTACGGGACAAATCCCCCGGGAGCCTACGAGCAGTACTTC. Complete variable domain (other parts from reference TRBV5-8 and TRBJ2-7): EAGVTQSPTHLIKTRGQQATLRCSPISGHTSVYWYQQALGLGLQFLLWYDEGEERNRGNFPPRFSGRQFPNYSSELNVNALELEDSALYLCASSFYGTNPPGAYEQYFGPGTRLTVT.

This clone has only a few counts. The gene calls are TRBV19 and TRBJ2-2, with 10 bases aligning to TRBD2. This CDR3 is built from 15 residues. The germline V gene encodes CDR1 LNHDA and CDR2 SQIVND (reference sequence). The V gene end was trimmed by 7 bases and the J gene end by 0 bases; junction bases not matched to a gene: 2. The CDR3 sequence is CASILAGTNTGELFF. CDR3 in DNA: TGTGCCAGTATACTAGCGGGGACGAACACCGGGGAGCTGTTTTTT.

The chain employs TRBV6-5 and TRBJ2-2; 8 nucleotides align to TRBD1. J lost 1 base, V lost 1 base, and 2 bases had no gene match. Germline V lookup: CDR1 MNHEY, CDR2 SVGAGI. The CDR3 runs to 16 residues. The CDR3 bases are TGTGCCAGCAGTTACTGGGGGACAGGGAACACCGGGGAGCTGTTTTTT. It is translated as CASSYWGTGNTGELFF.

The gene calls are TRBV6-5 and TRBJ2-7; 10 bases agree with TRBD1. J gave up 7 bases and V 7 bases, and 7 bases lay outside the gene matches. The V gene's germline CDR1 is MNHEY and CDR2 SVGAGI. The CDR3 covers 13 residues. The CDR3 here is CASTMGQGREQYF. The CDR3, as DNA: TGTGCCAGCACCATGGGACAGGGGAGAGAGCAGTACTTC.

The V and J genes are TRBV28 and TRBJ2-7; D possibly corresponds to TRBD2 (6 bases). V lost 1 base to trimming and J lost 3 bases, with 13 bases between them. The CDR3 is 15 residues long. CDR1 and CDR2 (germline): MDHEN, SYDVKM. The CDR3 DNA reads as TGTGCCAGCAGTTTATTCTCGGGGGTTCTCTACGAGCAGTACTTC. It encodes CASSLFSGVLYEQYF. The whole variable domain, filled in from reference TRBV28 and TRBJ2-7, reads DVKVTQSSRYLVKRTGEKVFLECVQDMDHENMFWYRQDPGLGLRLIYFSYDVKMKEKGDIPEGYSVSREKKERFSLILESASTNQTSMYLCASSLFSGVLYEQYFGPGTRLTVT.

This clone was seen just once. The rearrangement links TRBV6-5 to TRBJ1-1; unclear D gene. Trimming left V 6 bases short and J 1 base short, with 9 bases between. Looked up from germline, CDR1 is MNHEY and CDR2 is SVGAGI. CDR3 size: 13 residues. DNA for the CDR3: TGTGCCAGCAGCCGAACAGAGAACACTGAAGCTTTCTTT. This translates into CASSRTENTEAFF.

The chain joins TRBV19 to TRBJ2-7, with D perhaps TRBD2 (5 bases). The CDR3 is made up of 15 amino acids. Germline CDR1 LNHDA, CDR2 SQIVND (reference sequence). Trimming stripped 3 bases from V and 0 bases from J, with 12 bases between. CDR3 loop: CASSITLASSYEQYF. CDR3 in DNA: TGTGCCAGTAGTATTACCCTAGCCAGCTCCTACGAGCAGTACTTC.

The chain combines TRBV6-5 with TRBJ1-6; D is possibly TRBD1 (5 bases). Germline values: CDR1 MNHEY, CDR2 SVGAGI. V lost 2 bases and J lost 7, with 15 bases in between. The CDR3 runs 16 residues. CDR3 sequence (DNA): TGTGCCAGCAGTTACCACCCTGGGGGGGGAAATTCACCCCTCCACTTT. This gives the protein CASSYHPGGGNSPLHF.

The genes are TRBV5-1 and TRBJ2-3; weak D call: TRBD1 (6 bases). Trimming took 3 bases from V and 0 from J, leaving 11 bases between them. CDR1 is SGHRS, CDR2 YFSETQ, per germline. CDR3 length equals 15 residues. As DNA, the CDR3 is TGCGCCAGCAGCTCGCAGGGGCCGAGCACAGATACGCAGTATTTT. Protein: CASSSQGPSTDTQYF.

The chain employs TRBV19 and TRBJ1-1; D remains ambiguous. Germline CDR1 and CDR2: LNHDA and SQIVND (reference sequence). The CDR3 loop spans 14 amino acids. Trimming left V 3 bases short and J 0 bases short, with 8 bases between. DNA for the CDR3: TGTGCCAGTAGTATTGCAGGATTGAACACTGAAGCTTTCTTT. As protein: CASSIAGLNTEAFF.

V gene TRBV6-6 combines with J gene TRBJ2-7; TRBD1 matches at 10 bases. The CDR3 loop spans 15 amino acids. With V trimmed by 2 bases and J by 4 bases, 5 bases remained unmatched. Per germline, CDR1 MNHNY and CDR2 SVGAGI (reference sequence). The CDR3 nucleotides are TGTGCCAGCAGTTACCGGACAGGGGGAGGATACGAGCAGTACTTC. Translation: CASSYRTGGGYEQYF.

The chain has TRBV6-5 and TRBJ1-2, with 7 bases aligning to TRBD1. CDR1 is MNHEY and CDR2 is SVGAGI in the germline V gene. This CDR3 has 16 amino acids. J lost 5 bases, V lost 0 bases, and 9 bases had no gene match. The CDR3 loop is CASSYSRRGHGYGYTF. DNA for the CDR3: TGTGCCAGCAGTTACTCAAGAAGGGGGCATGGGTATGGCTACACCTTC.

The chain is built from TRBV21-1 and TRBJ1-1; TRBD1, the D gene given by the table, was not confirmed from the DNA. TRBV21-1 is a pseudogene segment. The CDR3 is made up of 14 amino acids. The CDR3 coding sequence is TGTGCCAGCAGCCTCCCGGGACAGGGGAGTCAGGCTTTCTTT. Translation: CASSLPGQGSQAFF.

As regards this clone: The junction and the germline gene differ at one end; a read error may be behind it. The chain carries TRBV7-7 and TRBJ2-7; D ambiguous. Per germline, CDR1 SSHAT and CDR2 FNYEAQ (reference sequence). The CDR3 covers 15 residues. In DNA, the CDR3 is TGTGCTAGCAGCTTCTCCGGCAGGATATACAACGAGCAGTACTTC. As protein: CASSFSGRIYNEQYF.

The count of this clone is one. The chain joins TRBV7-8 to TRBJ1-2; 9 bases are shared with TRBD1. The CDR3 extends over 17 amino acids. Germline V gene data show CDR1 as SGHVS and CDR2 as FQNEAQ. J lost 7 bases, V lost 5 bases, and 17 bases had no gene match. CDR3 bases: TGTGCCAGCAGCGGACAGGGGTCCCCCACAACATCGGGTGGCTACACCTTC. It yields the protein CASSGQGSPTTSGGYTF. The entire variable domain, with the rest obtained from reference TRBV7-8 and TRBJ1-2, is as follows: GAGVSQSPRYKVAKRGQDVALRCDPISGHVSLFWYQQALGQGPEFLTYFQNEAQLDKSGLPSDRFFAERPEGSVSTLKIQRTQQEDSAVYLCASSGQGSPTTSGGYTFGSGTRLTVV.

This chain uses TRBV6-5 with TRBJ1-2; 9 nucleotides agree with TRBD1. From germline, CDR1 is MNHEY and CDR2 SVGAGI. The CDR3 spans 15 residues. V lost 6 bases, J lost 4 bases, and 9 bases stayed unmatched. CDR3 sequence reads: CASRQDRGRGYGYTF. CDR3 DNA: TGTGCCAGCAGACAAGACAGGGGGAGGGGCTATGGCTACACCTTC.

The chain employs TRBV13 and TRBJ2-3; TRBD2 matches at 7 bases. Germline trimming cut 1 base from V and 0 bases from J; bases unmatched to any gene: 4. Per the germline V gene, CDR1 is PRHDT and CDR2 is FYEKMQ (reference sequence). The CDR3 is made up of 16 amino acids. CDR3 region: CASSLVGGGSTDTQYF. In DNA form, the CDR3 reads TGTGCCAGCAGCTTAGTTGGCGGGGGTAGCACAGATACGCAGTATTTT.